Included here is one T cell receptor (beta chain) sequence, with context. Profiled with immunoSEQ multiplex PCR; TCRdb holds only in-frame clones, not every one. The table includes roughly 80,000 clones, approximately 87% detected once. This entry comes from a study of T cell clones after liver transplantation. Germline CDR1 reads KGHSH; CDR2 reads LQKENI. Deletions cut 2 bases from V and 3 bases from J, with 12 bases between. The length of the CDR3 is 15 residues. This specimen was CD4+ T cells from blood, taken at the 22-month timepoint. V gene TRBV18 combines with J gene TRBJ2-3; no firm D call. This clonotype was obtained from a human patient who received a liver transplant. Some of the T cells may derive from the graft donor. As DNA, the CDR3 is TGTGCCAGCTCACCAGGGCTTGGCCCTACAGATACGCAGTATTTT. Translated, it gives CASSPGLGPTDTQYF.